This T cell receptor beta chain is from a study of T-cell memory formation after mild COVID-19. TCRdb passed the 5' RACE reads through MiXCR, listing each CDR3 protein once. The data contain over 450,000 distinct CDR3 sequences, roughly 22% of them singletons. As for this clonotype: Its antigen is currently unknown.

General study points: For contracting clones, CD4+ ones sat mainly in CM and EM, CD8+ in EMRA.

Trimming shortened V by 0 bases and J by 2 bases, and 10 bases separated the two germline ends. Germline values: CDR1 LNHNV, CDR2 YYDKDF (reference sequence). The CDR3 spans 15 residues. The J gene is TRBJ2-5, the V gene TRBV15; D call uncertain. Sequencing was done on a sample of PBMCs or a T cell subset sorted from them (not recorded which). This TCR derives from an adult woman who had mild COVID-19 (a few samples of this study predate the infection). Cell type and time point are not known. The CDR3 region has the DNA TGTGCCACCAGCAGAGACAGACACCTACAAGAGACCCAGTACTTC. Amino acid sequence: CATSRDRHLQETQYF.